The rows below give T cell receptor beta chains drawn from one sample of a study of blood T cell repertoires in COVID-19. Assay: immunoSEQ multiplex PCR; the TCRdb copy retains only in-frame clones and omits some. The data contain around 39,000 clones, approximately 88% of them singletons. Source material: peripheral blood. The receptors originated from a human donor in a cohort sampled during active COVID-19. Both conserved end residues are part of each CDR3. Fields, in order: J gene, D gene, V gene, CDR3 length, clone size, CDR3 DNA, CDR3 protein. A D gene is named only where the DNA matches it firmly. Only part of the rows carry a size: once, few, many, or a class if the clone is expanded.

J gene: TRBJ2-7
D gene: TRBD1
V gene: TRBV15
CDR3 length: 12
clone size: NA
CDR3 DNA: TGTGCCACCAGCAGGCAGGGGGCAGAGCAGTACTTC
CDR3 protein: CATSRQGAEQYF

J gene: TRBJ1-1
D gene: TRBD1
V gene: TRBV29-1
CDR3 length: 14
clone size: NA
CDR3 DNA: TGCAGCGTAGGACAGGGGGGGATGAACACTGAAGCTTTCTTT
CDR3 protein: CSVGQGGMNTEAFF

J gene: TRBJ2-3
D gene: TRBD2
V gene: TRBV11-1
CDR3 length: 16
clone size: NA
CDR3 DNA: TGTGCCAGCAGCTTAGAGGTAGCGGGAGTCACAGATACGCAGTATTTT
CDR3 protein: CASSLEVAGVTDTQYF

J gene: TRBJ2-3
D gene: NA
V gene: TRBV5-1
CDR3 length: 15
clone size: NA
CDR3 DNA: TGCGCCAGCAGCTGGGGAAGGGGCGGCACAGATACGCAGTATTTT
CDR3 protein: CASSWGRGGTDTQYF

J gene: TRBJ2-1
D gene: TRBD2
V gene: TRBV27
CDR3 length: 13
clone size: NA
CDR3 DNA: TGTGGTAGCGGGGGGAGCTCCTACAATGAGCAGTTCTTC
CDR3 protein: CGSGGSSYNEQFF

J gene: TRBJ2-7
D gene: NA
V gene: TRBV27
CDR3 length: 10
clone size: NA
CDR3 DNA: TGTGCCAGCGGGCTGGCCGAGCAGTACTTC
CDR3 protein: CASGLAEQYF

J gene: TRBJ2-7
D gene: NA
V gene: TRBV6-5
CDR3 length: 14
clone size: NA
CDR3 DNA: TGTGCCAGCAAGGGGAAGTTAAGCTCCTACGAGCAGTACTTC
CDR3 protein: CASKGKLSSYEQYF

J gene: TRBJ2-1
D gene: TRBD2
V gene: TRBV19
CDR3 length: 14
clone size: NA
CDR3 DNA: TGTGCCAGTAGTATTTGGGGACTAGCCAATGAGCAGTTCTTC
CDR3 protein: CASSIWGLANEQFF

J gene: TRBJ2-2
D gene: NA
V gene: TRBV27
CDR3 length: 11
clone size: NA
CDR3 DNA: TGTGCCAGCAGTTCCGGCGGGGAGCTGTTTTTT
CDR3 protein: CASSSGGELFF

J gene: TRBJ1-1
D gene: NA
V gene: TRBV6-2/TRBV6-3
CDR3 length: 15
clone size: NA
CDR3 DNA: TGTGCCAGCAGTTATCCAACTCTAATGTTGTCTGAAGCTTTCTTT
CDR3 protein: CASSYPTLMLSEAFF

J gene: TRBJ2-2
D gene: TRBD1
V gene: TRBV5-6
CDR3 length: 16
clone size: NA
CDR3 DNA: TGTGCCAGCAGCCCCGACAGGGGGCAGAACACCGGGGAGCTGTTTTTT
CDR3 protein: CASSPDRGQNTGELFF

J gene: TRBJ2-1
D gene: TRBD1
V gene: TRBV12-5
CDR3 length: 17
clone size: NA
CDR3 DNA: TGTGCTAGTGGTCAGCTAGGACGGACAGGATGGGGCAATGAGCAGTTCTTC
CDR3 protein: CASGQLGRTGWGNEQFF

J gene: TRBJ2-7
D gene: NA
V gene: TRBV10-3
CDR3 length: 14
clone size: NA
CDR3 DNA: TGTGCCATCAGTGATAGAGTGGTGGCCTACGAGCAGTACTTC
CDR3 protein: CAISDRVVAYEQYF

J gene: TRBJ1-1
D gene: NA
V gene: TRBV18
CDR3 length: 17
clone size: NA
CDR3 DNA: TGTGCCAGCTCACCTTCCCTAAAACAGGGCTGGAGCACTGAAGCTTTCTTT
CDR3 protein: CASSPSLKQGWSTEAFF

J gene: TRBJ2-7
D gene: NA
V gene: TRBV10-3
CDR3 length: 15
clone size: once
CDR3 DNA: TGTGCCATCAGCGGACGGGGGACAGACTCCTACGAGCAGTACTTC
CDR3 protein: CAISGRGTDSYEQYF

J gene: TRBJ1-4
D gene: NA
V gene: TRBV5-6
CDR3 length: 15
clone size: NA
CDR3 DNA: TGTGCCAGCAGCTTTGTAGACAGGTCGGCTGAAAAACTGTTTTTT
CDR3 protein: CASSFVDRSAEKLFF

J gene: TRBJ1-3
D gene: NA
V gene: TRBV5-1
CDR3 length: 18
clone size: few
CDR3 DNA: TGCGCCAGCAGCCGTACGTTCTCGGGGGATTCCTCTGGAAACACCATATATTTT
CDR3 protein: CASSRTFSGDSSGNTIYF

J gene: TRBJ2-3
D gene: NA
V gene: TRBV9
CDR3 length: 17
clone size: NA
CDR3 DNA: TGTGCCAGCAGCGTAGAGAGCAGGGGATGGGGCACAGATACGCAGTATTTT
CDR3 protein: CASSVESRGWGTDTQYF

J gene: TRBJ2-7
D gene: NA
V gene: TRBV7-9
CDR3 length: 14
clone size: NA
CDR3 DNA: TGTGCCAGCAGGCCGGACTTGAATCCCTACGAGCAGTACTTC
CDR3 protein: CASRPDLNPYEQYF

J gene: TRBJ2-7
D gene: NA
V gene: TRBV14
CDR3 length: 13
clone size: NA
CDR3 DNA: TGTGCCAGCAGCCGATCCGGAGCCTACGAGCAGTACTTC
CDR3 protein: CASSRSGAYEQYF

J gene: TRBJ1-4
D gene: NA
V gene: TRBV9
CDR3 length: 17
clone size: NA
CDR3 DNA: TGTGCCAGCAGCCCTCGCGGGGGGCTTGCAACTAATGAAAAACTGTTTTTT
CDR3 protein: CASSPRGGLATNEKLFF

J gene: TRBJ1-2
D gene: TRBD1
V gene: TRBV30
CDR3 length: 12
clone size: NA
CDR3 DNA: TGTGCCTGGGCCGGACAGGGGTATGGCTACACCTTC
CDR3 protein: CAWAGQGYGYTF

J gene: TRBJ2-2
D gene: NA
V gene: TRBV5-1
CDR3 length: 12
clone size: NA
CDR3 DNA: TGCGCCAGCCAGGGGAACACCGGGGAGCTGTTTTTT
CDR3 protein: CASQGNTGELFF

J gene: TRBJ2-2
D gene: NA
V gene: TRBV5-1
CDR3 length: 13
clone size: NA
CDR3 DNA: TGCGCCAGCAGCGATATCCCCACTGGGGAGCTGTTTTTT
CDR3 protein: CASSDIPTGELFF

J gene: TRBJ1-6
D gene: TRBD1
V gene: TRBV7-2
CDR3 length: 16
clone size: NA
CDR3 DNA: TGTGCCAGCAGCTTTTGGGCAGGGGGCAAAGGTTCACCCCTCCACTTT
CDR3 protein: CASSFWAGGKGSPLHF

J gene: TRBJ2-7
D gene: TRBD1
V gene: TRBV19
CDR3 length: 18
clone size: NA
CDR3 DNA: TGTGCCAGTAGTTCTGTAGGGACAGGCGTGGGGGGCTCCTACGAGCAGTACTTC
CDR3 protein: CASSSVGTGVGGSYEQYF

J gene: TRBJ2-7
D gene: NA
V gene: TRBV5-1
CDR3 length: 13
clone size: NA
CDR3 DNA: TGCGCCAGCAGCCGATCGAGCAGGGACGAGCAGTACTTC
CDR3 protein: CASSRSSRDEQYF

J gene: TRBJ2-5
D gene: TRBD2
V gene: TRBV19
CDR3 length: 15
clone size: NA
CDR3 DNA: TGTGCCAGTTCGTTAGCGGGGGCCGGGCAAGAGACCCAGTACTTC
CDR3 protein: CASSLAGAGQETQYF

J gene: TRBJ1-2
D gene: NA
V gene: TRBV5-5
CDR3 length: 14
clone size: once
CDR3 DNA: TGTGCCAGCAGCACTCAGGTAGCTAACTATGGCTACACCTTC
CDR3 protein: CASSTQVANYGYTF

J gene: TRBJ2-5
D gene: NA
V gene: TRBV29-1
CDR3 length: 12
clone size: NA
CDR3 DNA: TGCAGCTCCAAAACAGGCCAAGAGACCCAGTACTTC
CDR3 protein: CSSKTGQETQYF

J gene: TRBJ1-4
D gene: NA
V gene: TRBV10-2
CDR3 length: 14
clone size: NA
CDR3 DNA: TGCGCCAGCAGTGACTCGTTGACTGGTGAAAAACTGTTTTTT
CDR3 protein: CASSDSLTGEKLFF

J gene: TRBJ2-7
D gene: TRBD1
V gene: TRBV5-1
CDR3 length: 14
clone size: NA
CDR3 DNA: TGCGCCAGCAGCGGACAGGGAGGCTTCTACGAGCAGTACTTC
CDR3 protein: CASSGQGGFYEQYF

J gene: TRBJ2-3
D gene: NA
V gene: TRBV19
CDR3 length: 13
clone size: NA
CDR3 DNA: TGTGCCAGTAGTGAGTACGGCACAGATACGCAGTATTTT
CDR3 protein: CASSEYGTDTQYF

J gene: TRBJ1-1
D gene: NA
V gene: TRBV6-2/TRBV6-3
CDR3 length: 13
clone size: NA
CDR3 DNA: TGTGCCAGCAGTACTCGGTTGAACACTGAAGCTTTCTTT
CDR3 protein: CASSTRLNTEAFF

J gene: TRBJ1-2
D gene: TRBD1
V gene: TRBV5-1
CDR3 length: 15
clone size: NA
CDR3 DNA: TGCGCCAGCAGCTTGGCCTCGACAGGGATCTATGGCTACACCTTC
CDR3 protein: CASSLASTGIYGYTF